Below are 4 T cell receptor beta chains sequenced from a single sample in a study of cytomegalovirus exposure and HLA in healthy donors. Method: immunoSEQ multiplex PCR; TCRdb's copy keeps in-frame clones and lacks some. The table has some 170,000 clones, roughly 86% seen once. Source material: PBMCs. These receptors were taken from a man between 18 and 35 years old in good health and CMV-seropositive.

V usage is TRBV7-2 and J usage is TRBJ2-7; 8 nucleotides agree with TRBD2. Germline V gene data show CDR1 as SGHTA and CDR2 as FQGNSA. V shed 2 bases and J 5 bases; nucleotides not matched to a gene: 11. The CDR3 length is 16 residues. In DNA form, the CDR3 reads TGTGCCAGCAGCTTAATGGTGGGTAGCGGGGCCCACGAGCAGTACTTC. Its protein product is CASSLMVGSGAHEQYF. Supplemented by reference TRBV7-2 and TRBJ2-7, the full variable domain reads GAGVSQSPSNKVTEKGKDVELRCDPISGHTALYWYRQSLGQGLEFLIYFQGNSAPDKSGLPSDRFSAERTGGSVSTLTIQRTQQEDSAVYLCASSLMVGSGAHEQYFGPGTRLTVT.

Concerning this clone itself: Compared with germline, one end of the junction differs, possibly owing to a read error. The chain couples TRBV7-7 to TRBJ2-7; TRBD1 matches at 9 bases. The germline gives CDR1 SSHAT, CDR2 FNYEAQ (reference sequence). This CDR3 spans 18 amino acids. The CDR3 here is CASSLGRIRDRVLGQQYF. DNA for the CDR3: TGTGCTAGCAGCTTAGGGCGTATTAGGGACAGGGTGTTGGGCCAGCAGTACTTC.

The V gene is TRBV14, the J gene TRBJ2-3; D possibly corresponds to TRBD1 (5 bases). The CDR3 loop spans 14 amino acids. The V and J ends lost 1 base and 3 bases respectively, with 8 bases between them. Germline V gene data show CDR1 as SGHDN and CDR2 as FVKESK. The CDR3, as DNA: TGTGCCAGCAGCCAAGGATCAGGGACAGATACGCAGTATTTT. Amino acids: CASSQGSGTDTQYF.

V gene TRBV9 combines with J gene TRBJ1-5; D remains unclear. V lost 2 bases and J 11 bases, leaving 17 bases between the germline ends. The germline gives CDR1 SGDLS, CDR2 YYNGEE. This CDR3 contains 14 residues. CDR3 protein: CASSVGKEEGAQHF. The DNA for the CDR3 is TGTGCCAGCAGCGTGGGGAAGGAGGAGGGTGCCCAGCATTTT.